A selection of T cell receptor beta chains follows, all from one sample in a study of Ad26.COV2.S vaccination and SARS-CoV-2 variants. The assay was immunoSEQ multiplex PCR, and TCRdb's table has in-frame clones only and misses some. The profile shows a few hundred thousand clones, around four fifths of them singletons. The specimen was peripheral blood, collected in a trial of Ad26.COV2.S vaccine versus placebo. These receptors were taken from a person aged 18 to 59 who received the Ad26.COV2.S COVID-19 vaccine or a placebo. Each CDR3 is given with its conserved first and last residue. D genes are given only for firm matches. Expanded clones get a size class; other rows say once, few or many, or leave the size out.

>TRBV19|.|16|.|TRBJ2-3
CASNNWTDQTTDTQYF
TGTGCCAGTAATAACTGGACGGACCAAACCACAGATACGCAGTATTTT
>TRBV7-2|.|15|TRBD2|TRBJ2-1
CASSFGLADYNEQFF
TGTGCCAGCAGCTTCGGTCTAGCGGACTACAATGAGCAGTTCTTC
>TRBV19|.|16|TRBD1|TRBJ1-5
CASSDRALSGNQPQHF
TGTGCCAGTTCGGACAGGGCGCTGAGTGGAAATCAGCCCCAGCATTTT
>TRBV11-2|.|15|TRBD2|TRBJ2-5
CASSQGGRGEETQYF
TGTGCCAGCAGCCAGGGTGGGCGGGGGGAAGAGACCCAGTACTTC
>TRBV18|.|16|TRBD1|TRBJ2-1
CASSPLGQGAFNEQFF
TGTGCCAGCTCACCCCTGGGACAGGGGGCGTTCAATGAGCAGTTCTTC
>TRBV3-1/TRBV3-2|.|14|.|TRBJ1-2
CASSQAGQTYGYTF
TGTGCCAGCAGCCAAGCCGGACAGACCTATGGCTACACCTTC
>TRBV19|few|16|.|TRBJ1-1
CASSFRTLPTVTEAFF
TGTGCCAGTAGTTTCCGGACCCTCCCTACCGTCACTGAAGCTTTCTTT
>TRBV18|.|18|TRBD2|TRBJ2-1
CASSPFSRLAGGLVEQFF
TGTGCCAGCTCACCATTTTCCCGACTAGCGGGAGGGCTGGTTGAGCAGTTCTTC
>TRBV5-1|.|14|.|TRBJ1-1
CASSSGQLNTEAFF
TGCGCCAGCAGCTCAGGACAGCTGAACACTGAAGCTTTCTTT
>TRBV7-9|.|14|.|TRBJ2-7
CASSLGAGAYEQYF
TGTGCCAGCAGCTTAGGGGCAGGGGCCTACGAGCAGTACTTC
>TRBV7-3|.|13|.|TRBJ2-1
CASSLTSVQEQFF
TGTGCCAGCAGCTTAACTAGCGTACAGGAGCAGTTCTTC
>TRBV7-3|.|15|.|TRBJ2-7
CASSPTGGQSHEQYF
TGTGCCAGCAGCCCCACCGGGGGACAGAGCCACGAGCAGTACTTC
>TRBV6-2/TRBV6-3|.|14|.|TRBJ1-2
CASSYLRDGSGYTF
TGTGCCAGCAGTTACCTCCGGGACGGCTCTGGCTACACCTTC
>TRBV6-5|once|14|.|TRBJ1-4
CASTTDRYWGKLFF
TGTGCCAGCACTACCGACAGGTACTGGGGAAAACTGTTTTTT
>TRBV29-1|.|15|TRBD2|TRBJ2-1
CSVEGVTSGGDEQFF
TGCAGCGTTGAGGGTGTGACTAGCGGGGGGGATGAGCAGTTCTTC
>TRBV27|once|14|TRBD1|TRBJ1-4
CASRGTGRNEKLFF
TGTGCCAGCAGGGGGACAGGGCGGAATGAAAAACTGTTTTTT
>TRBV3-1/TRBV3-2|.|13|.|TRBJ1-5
CASSTMGSRPQHF
TGTGCCAGCAGCACCATGGGAAGCCGGCCCCAGCATTTT
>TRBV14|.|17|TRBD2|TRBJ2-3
CASSQGWVAGFADTQYF
TGTGCCAGCAGCCAAGGATGGGTAGCGGGGTTTGCAGATACGCAGTATTTT
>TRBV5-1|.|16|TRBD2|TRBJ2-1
CASSSTVGGGGNEQFF
TGCGCCAGCAGCTCCACCGTCGGCGGGGGGGGCAATGAGCAGTTCTTC
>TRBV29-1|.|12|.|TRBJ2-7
CSVEGLKNEQYF
TGCAGCGTTGAGGGACTTAAGAACGAGCAGTACTTC
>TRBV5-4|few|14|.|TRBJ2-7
CASSSGKGFYEQYF
TGTGCCAGCAGCTCAGGCAAGGGATTCTACGAGCAGTACTTC
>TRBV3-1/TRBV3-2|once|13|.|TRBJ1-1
CASTKRGAQEAFF
TGTGCCAGCACCAAAAGGGGGGCTCAAGAAGCTTTCTTT
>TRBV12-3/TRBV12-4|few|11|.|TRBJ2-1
CASSLTDQQFF
TGTGCCAGCAGTTTAACGGATCAACAGTTCTTC
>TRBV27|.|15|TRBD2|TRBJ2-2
CASSFTGGPAGELFF
TGTGCCAGCAGTTTTACGGGAGGGCCGGCCGGGGAGCTGTTTTTT
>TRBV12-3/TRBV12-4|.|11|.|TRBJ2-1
CASSPMTEQFF
TGTGCCAGCAGCCCCATGACTGAGCAGTTCTTC
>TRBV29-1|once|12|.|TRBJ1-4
CSVELVRGKLFF
TGCAGCGTTGAATTGGTACGGGGAAAACTGTTTTTT
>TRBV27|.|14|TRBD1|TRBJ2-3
CASSLATGGDTQYF
TGTGCCAGCAGTTTAGCGACAGGGGGAGATACGCAGTATTTT
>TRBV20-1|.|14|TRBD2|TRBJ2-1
CSASNFFDGTSQFF
TGCAGTGCTAGTAATTTCTTTGATGGGACTAGTCAGTTCTTC
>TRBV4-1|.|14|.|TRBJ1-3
CASSIRGSGNTIYF
TGCGCCAGCAGTATCAGGGGAAGTGGAAACACCATATATTTT
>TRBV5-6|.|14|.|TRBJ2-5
CASSLAGARETQYF
TGTGCCAGCAGCTTGGCGGGTGCCCGGGAGACCCAGTACTTC
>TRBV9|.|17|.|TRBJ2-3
CASSVGVQGEFTDTQYF
TGTGCCAGCAGCGTAGGCGTCCAGGGCGAGTTCACAGATACGCAGTATTTT
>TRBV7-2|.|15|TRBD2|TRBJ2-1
CASGVGLAGFNEQFF
TGTGCCAGCGGGGTGGGGCTAGCGGGGTTCAATGAGCAGTTCTTC
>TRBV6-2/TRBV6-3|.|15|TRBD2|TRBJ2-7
CASSRPLAGVTAQYF
TGTGCCAGCAGTAGGCCTCTAGCGGGAGTAACTGCACAGTACTTC
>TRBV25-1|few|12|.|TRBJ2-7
CASSEEGWEQYF
TGTGCCAGCAGTGAAGAAGGATGGGAGCAGTACTTC
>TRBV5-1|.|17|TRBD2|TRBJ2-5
CASSLVGLASNIQTQYF
TGCGCCAGCAGCTTGGTGGGACTAGCGAGCAATATTCAGACCCAGTACTTC
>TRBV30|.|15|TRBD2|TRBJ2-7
CAWMPRLAGRYEQYF
TGTGCCTGGATGCCAAGACTAGCGGGAAGGTACGAGCAGTACTTC
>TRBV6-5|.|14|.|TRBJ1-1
CASSYGTRNTEAFF
TGTGCCAGCAGTTACGGTACGAGAAACACTGAAGCTTTCTTT
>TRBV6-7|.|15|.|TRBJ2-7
CASSWEDPGRGEQYF
TGTGCCAGCAGTTGGGAGGACCCAGGTCGGGGTGAGCAGTACTTC
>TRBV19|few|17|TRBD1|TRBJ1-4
CASSIWGRGRTNEKLFF
TGTGCCAGTAGTATATGGGGCAGGGGGAGGACTAATGAAAAACTGTTTTTT
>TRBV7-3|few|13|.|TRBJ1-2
CASSYDRAYGYTF
TGTGCCAGCAGTTACGACAGAGCTTATGGCTACACCTTC
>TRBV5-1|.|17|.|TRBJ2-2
CASGLRPSVGNTGELFF
TGCGCCAGCGGGCTGAGGCCTAGCGTAGGCAACACCGGGGAGCTGTTTTTT
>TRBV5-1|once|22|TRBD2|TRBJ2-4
CASSPKPRPAGGPYVSKNIQYF
TGCGCCAGCAGCCCCAAACCGAGGCCAGCGGGAGGGCCTTATGTGTCCAAAAACATTCAGTACTTC
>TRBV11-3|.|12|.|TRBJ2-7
CASQRQGGEQYF
TGTGCCAGTCAGAGACAGGGAGGCGAGCAGTACTTC
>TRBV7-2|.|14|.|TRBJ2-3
CASSSSWTVDTQYF
TGTGCCAGCAGCTCTTCGTGGACAGTGGATACGCAGTATTTT
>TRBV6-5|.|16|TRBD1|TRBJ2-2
CASSFSGTGNTGELFF
TGTGCCAGCAGTTTCTCCGGGACAGGGAACACCGGGGAGCTGTTTTTT
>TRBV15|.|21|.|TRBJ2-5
CATSRALPGTAGTPQFETQYF
TGTGCCACCAGCAGAGCCCTCCCCGGGACTGCAGGTACCCCCCAATTTGAGACCCAGTACTTC
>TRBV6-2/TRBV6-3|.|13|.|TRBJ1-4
CASSYAGHEKLFF
TGTGCCAGCAGTTACGCGGGACATGAAAAACTGTTTTTT
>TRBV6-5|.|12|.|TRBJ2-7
CVCGGSAYEQYF
TGTGTGTGTGGCGGTTCAGCCTACGAGCAGTACTTC
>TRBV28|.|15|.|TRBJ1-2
CASSFPQRPNYGYTF
TGTGCCAGCAGTTTCCCACAGCGGCCTAACTATGGCTACACCTTC
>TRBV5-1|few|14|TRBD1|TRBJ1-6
CASSLGQGFSPLHF
TGCGCCAGCAGCTTGGGACAGGGGTTTTCACCCCTCCACTTT
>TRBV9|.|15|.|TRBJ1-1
CASSAGQFLNTEAFF
TGTGCCAGCAGCGCCGGACAGTTCTTAAACACTGAAGCTTTCTTT